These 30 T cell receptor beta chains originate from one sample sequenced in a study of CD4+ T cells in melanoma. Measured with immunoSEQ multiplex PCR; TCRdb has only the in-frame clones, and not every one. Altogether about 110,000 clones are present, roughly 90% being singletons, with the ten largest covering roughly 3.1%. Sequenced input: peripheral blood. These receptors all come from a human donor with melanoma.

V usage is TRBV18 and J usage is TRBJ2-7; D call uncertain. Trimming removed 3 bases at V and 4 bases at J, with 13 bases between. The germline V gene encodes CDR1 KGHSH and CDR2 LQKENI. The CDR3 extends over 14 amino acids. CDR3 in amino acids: CASSPPANRYEQYF. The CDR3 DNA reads TGTGCCAGCTCACCTCCCGCCAATAGGTACGAGCAGTACTTC.

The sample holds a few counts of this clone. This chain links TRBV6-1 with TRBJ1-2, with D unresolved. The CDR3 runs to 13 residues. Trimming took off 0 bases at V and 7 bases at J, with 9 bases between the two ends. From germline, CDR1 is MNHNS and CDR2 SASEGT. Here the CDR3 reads CASSEAWVGGYTF. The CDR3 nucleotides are TGTGCCAGCAGTGAAGCATGGGTAGGTGGCTACACCTTC.

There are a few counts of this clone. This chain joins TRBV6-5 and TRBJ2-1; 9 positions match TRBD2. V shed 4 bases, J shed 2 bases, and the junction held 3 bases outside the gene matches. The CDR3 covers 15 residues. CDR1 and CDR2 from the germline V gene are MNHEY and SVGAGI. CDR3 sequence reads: CASSWSGGPYNEQFF. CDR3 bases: TGTGCCAGCAGTTGGAGCGGGGGGCCCTACAATGAGCAGTTCTTC.

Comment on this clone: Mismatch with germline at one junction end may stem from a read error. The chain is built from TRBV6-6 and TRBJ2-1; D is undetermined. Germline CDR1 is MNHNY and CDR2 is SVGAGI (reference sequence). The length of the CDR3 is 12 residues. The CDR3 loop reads CASSYSWNEQFF. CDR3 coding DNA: TGTGCCAGTAGTTACTCCTGGAATGAGCAGTTCTTC.

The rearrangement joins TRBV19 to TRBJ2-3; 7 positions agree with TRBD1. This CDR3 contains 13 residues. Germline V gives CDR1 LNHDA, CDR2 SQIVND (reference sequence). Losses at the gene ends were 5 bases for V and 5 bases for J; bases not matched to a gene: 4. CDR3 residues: CASSRRDRDTQYF. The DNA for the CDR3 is TGTGCCAGTAGTCGCCGGGACAGAGATACGCAGTATTTT.

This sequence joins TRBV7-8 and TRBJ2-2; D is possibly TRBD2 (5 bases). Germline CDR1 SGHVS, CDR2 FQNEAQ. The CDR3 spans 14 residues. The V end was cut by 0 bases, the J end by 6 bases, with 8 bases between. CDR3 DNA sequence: TGTGCCAGCAGCTTAGCCCACGGGGCCGGGGAGCTGTTTTTT. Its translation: CASSLAHGAGELFF.

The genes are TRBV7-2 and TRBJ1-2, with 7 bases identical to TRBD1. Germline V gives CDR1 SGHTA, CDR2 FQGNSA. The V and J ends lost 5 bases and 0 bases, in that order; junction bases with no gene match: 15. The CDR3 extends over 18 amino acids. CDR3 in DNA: TGTGCCAGCAGCCCGGGACAGCCGATGGCCTCAACTAACTATGGCTACACCTTC. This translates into CASSPGQPMASTNYGYTF.

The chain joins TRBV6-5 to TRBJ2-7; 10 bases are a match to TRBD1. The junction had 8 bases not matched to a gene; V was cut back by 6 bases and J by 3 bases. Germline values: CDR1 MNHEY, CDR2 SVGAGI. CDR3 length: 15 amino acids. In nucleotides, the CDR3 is TGTGCCAGCAGCAGATCGGGACAGGGGCGCTACGAGCAGTACTTC. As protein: CASSRSGQGRYEQYF.

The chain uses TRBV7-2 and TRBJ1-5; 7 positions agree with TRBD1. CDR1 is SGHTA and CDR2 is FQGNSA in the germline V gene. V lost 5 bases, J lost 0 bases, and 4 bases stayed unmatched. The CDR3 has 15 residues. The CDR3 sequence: CASSPRGYSNQPQHF. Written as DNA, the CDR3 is TGTGCCAGCAGCCCCAGGGGGTATAGCAATCAGCCCCAGCATTTT. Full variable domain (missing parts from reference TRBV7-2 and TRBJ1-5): GAGVSQSPSNKVTEKGKDVELRCDPISGHTALYWYRQSLGQGLEFLIYFQGNSAPDKSGLPSDRFSAERTGGSVSTLTIQRTQQEDSAVYLCASSPRGYSNQPQHFGDGTRLSIL.

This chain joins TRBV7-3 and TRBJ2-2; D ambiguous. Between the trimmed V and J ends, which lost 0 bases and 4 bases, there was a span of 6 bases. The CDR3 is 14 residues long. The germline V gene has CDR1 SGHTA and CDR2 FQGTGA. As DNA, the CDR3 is TGTGCCAGCAGCTTAACGACGGCCACCGGGGAGCTGTTTTTT. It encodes CASSLTTATGELFF.

The CDR3 reads CAITRTREGDEQYF. Written as DNA, the CDR3 is TGTGCCATCACCCGTACCAGGGAGGGGGACGAGCAGTACTTC. This sequence joins TRBV10-3 and TRBJ2-7, with a possible D match to TRBD2 (7 bases). This CDR3 region has 14 residues. The V gene lost 7 bases and the J gene lost 5 bases, with 18 bases spanning the gap. Germline V gene data show CDR1 as ENHRY and CDR2 as SYGVKD.

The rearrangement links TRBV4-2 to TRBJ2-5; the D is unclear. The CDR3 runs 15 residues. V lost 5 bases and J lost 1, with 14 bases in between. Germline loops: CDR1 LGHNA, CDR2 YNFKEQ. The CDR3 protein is CASSFLRGTQETQYF. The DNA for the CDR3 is TGTGCCAGCAGCTTTTTGAGAGGCACCCAAGAGACCCAGTACTTC.

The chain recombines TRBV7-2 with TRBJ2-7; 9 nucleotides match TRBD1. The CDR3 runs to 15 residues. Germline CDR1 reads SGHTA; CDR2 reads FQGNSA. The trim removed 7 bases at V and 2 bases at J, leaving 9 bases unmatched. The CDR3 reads CASILGGTGTYEQYF. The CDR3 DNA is TGTGCCAGCATCCTGGGCGGGACAGGGACCTACGAGCAGTACTTC.

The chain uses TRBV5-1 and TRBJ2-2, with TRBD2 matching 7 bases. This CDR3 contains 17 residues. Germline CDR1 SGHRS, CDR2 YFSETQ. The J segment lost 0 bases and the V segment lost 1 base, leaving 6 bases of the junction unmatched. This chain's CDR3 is CASSLFSGPSNTGELFF. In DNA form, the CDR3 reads TGCGCCAGCAGCTTGTTTAGCGGGCCCTCGAACACCGGGGAGCTGTTTTTT.

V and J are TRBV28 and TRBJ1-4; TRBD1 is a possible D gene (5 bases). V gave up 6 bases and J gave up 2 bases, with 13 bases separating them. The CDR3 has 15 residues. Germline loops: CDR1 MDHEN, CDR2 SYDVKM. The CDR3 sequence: CASSLGGSTNEKLFF. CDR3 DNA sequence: TGTGCCAGCAGCCTGGGGGGGTCCACTAATGAAAAACTGTTTTTT.

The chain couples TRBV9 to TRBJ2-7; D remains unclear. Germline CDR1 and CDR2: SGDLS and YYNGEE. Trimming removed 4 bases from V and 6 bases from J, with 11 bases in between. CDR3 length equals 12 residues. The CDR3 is CASSSVGFEQYF. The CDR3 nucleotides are TGTGCCAGCAGCTCAGTAGGGTTCGAGCAGTACTTC.

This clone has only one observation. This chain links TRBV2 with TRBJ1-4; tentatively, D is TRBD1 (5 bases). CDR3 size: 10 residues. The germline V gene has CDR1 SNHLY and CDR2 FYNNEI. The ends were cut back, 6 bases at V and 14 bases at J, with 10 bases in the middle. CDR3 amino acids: CASRDRTLFF. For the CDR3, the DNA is TGTGCCAGCAGAGACAGAACCCTGTTTTTT.

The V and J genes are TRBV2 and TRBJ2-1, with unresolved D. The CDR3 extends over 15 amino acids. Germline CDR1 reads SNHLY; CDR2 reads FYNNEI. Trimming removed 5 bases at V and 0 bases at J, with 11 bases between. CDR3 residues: CASSLTGSSYNEQFF. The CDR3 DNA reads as TGTGCCAGCAGTTTGACGGGTAGCTCCTACAATGAGCAGTTCTTC.

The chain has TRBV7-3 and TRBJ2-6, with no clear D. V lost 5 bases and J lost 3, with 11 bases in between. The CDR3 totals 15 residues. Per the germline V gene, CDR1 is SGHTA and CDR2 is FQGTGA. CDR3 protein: CASSQQVVGANVLTF. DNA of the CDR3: TGTGCCAGCAGCCAGCAGGTAGTTGGGGCCAACGTCCTGACTTTC.

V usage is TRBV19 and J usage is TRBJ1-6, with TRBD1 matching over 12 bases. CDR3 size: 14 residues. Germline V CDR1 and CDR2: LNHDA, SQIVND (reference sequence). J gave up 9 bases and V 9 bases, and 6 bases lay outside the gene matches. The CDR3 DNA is TGTGCCAGCACCGGGACAGGGGGCGGTTCACCCCTCCACTTT. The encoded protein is CASTGTGGGSPLHF.

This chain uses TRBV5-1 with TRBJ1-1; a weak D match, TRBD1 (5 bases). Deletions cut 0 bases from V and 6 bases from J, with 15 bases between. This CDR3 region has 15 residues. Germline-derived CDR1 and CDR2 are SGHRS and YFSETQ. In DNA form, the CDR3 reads TGCGCCAGCAGCTTGGGAGGGGTGTCAATCGCTGAAGCTTTCTTT. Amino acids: CASSLGGVSIAEAFF. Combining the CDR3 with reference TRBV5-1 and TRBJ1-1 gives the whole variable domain KAGVTQTPRYLIKTRGQQVTLSCSPISGHRSVSWYQQTPGQGLQFLFEYFSETQRNKGNFPGRFSGRQFSNSRSEMNVSTLELGDSALYLCASSLGGVSIAEAFFGQGTRLTVV.

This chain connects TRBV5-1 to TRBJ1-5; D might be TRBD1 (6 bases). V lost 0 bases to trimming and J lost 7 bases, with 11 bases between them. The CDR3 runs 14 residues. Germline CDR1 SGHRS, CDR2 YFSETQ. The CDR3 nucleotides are TGCGCCAGCAGCTTGGCAGGGGAAGGACAGCCCCAGCATTTT. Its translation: CASSLAGEGQPQHF.

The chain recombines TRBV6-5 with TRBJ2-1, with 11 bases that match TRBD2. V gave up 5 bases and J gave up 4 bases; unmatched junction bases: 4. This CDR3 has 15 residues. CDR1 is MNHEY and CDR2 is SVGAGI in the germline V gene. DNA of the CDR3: TGTGCCAGCAGTCCGGGACTAGCGGATTACAATGAGCAGTTCTTC. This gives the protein CASSPGLADYNEQFF.

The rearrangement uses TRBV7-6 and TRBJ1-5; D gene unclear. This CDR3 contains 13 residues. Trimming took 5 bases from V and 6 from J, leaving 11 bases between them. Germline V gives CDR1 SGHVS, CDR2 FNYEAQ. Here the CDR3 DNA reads TGTGCCAGCAGCCCGGCTCGGGCTCAGCCCCAGCATTTT. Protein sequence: CASSPARAQPQHF.

CDR3 sequence reads: CASGGVGWNIQYF. The CDR3 DNA sequence: TGTGCCAGCGGGGGTGTCGGGTGGAACATTCAGTACTTC. V usage is TRBV27 and J usage is TRBJ2-4, with D possibly being TRBD1 or TRBD2 (5 bases each). The CDR3 is made up of 13 amino acids. Trimming stripped 8 bases from V and 7 bases from J, with 15 bases between. Per the germline V gene, CDR1 is MNHEY and CDR2 is SMNVEV (reference sequence).

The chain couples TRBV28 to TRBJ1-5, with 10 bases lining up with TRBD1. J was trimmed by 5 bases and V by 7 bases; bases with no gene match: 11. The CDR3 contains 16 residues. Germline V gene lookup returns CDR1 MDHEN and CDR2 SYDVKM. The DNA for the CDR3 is TGTGCCAGCACCGACCCCGGGACAGGGGAATATCAGCCCCAGCATTTT. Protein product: CASTDPGTGEYQPQHF.

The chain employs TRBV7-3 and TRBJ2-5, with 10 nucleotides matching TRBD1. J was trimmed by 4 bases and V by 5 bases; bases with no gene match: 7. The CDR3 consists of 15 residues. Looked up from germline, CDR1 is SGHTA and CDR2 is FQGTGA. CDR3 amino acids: CASSKDRGIGETQYF. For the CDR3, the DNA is TGTGCCAGCAGCAAGGACAGGGGGATCGGAGAGACCCAGTACTTC.

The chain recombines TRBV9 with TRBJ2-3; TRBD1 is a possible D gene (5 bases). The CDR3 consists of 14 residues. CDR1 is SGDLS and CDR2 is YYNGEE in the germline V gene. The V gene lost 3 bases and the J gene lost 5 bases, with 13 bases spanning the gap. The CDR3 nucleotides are TGTGCCAGCAGCGCACAGGTAACGAAAGATACGCAGTATTTT. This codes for CASSAQVTKDTQYF.

The CDR3 is CASSQPMGGEWPAVEAYEQYF. CDR3 DNA: TGCGCCAGCAGCCAACCTATGGGGGGGGAGTGGCCAGCGGTAGAGGCTTACGAGCAGTACTTC. The chain has TRBV4-1 and TRBJ2-7; 7 positions agree with TRBD2. This CDR3 is built from 21 residues. CDR1 is MGHRA and CDR2 is YSYEKL in the germline V gene. V trimming: 2 bases; J trimming: 4 bases; junction bases outside the gene matches: 26.

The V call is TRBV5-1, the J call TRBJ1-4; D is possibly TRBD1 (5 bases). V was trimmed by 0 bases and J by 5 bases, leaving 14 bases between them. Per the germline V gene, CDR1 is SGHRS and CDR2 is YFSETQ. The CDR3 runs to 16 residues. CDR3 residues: CASSLGGTGANEKLFF. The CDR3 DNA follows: TGCGCCAGCAGCTTGGGGGGTACTGGGGCCAATGAAAAACTGTTTTTT.